The subject of this entry is one T cell receptor (beta chain). This specimen comes from a study of blood T cell repertoires in COVID-19. On the study more broadly: Researchers got acute and convalescent COVID-19 samples from the United States, Italy and Spain. Nucleic acid was either cDNA or gDNA, and it came from T cells, B-cell-depleted T cells, or PBMCs.

In the source study's methods: Cell counts per sample came from amplifying reference gene primers. Only in-frame clones appear in the TCRdb table, and some are missing; sequencing was by immunoSEQ multiplex PCR. V, J and clone size are those of that table, while D and trimming were read from the DNA. The sample yields about 140,000 clones, approximately 80% seen once. The source material was peripheral blood. The receptor was derived from a woman aged 45-60 years with acute or convalescent COVID-19.

In nucleotides, the CDR3 is TGTGCTACGAAACGGGGGGCTGAGCAGTTCTTC. It codes for CATKRGAEQFF. This chain links TRBV12-5 with TRBJ2-1; perhaps TRBD2 as D (7 bases). Germline V lookup: CDR1 LGHNT, CDR2 FRNRAP. Trimming shortened V by 10 bases and J by 9 bases, and 13 bases separated the two germline ends. This CDR3 is built from 11 residues. The whole variable domain, filled in from reference TRBV12-5 and TRBJ2-1, reads DARVTQTPRHKVTEMGQEVTMRCQPILGHNTVFWYRQTMMQGLELLAYFRNRAPLDDSGMPKDRFSAEMPDATLATLKIQPSEPRDSAVYFCATKRGAEQFFGPGTRLTVL.